The entry below gives a single TCR beta chain sequence along with its context. This clone was detected only a few times. No cognate antigen has been identified for it. Base qualities are not provided; no much larger clone lies one nucleotide away. Alloreactive TCRbeta sequences were defined by sequencing of proliferating CFSE-low cells from the MLR. In the CFSE-MLRs, pre-transplant recipient cells were stimulated either by donor PBMCs, splenocytes or lymph node cells, or by third-party PBMCs. Randomization to immunosuppression withdrawal applied to every one of the 8 studied subjects. The Qiagen DNeasy Blood and Tissue Kit was used to isolate genomic DNA. The data originate from a study of T cell clones after liver transplantation (dated by TCRdb to between 2019 and 2020). For the study in its entirety: Samples were obtained from ITN030ST, a randomized trial in which withdrawal of immunosuppression was attempted within 2 years of liver transplantation. The study cohort included 8 liver transplant recipients, of whom 3 were classified as tolerant and 5 as non-tolerant. The subjects received no induction therapy and were kept on standard immunosuppression until randomization at 12-24 months post-transplant. Donor-reactive T cell clones were identified by TCRbeta sequencing following a pre-transplant mixed lymphocyte reaction and were subsequently tracked in post-transplant blood. Tolerance was defined as complete withdrawal of immunosuppression for at least one year without a rise in liver enzymes beyond twice the upper limit of normal. Third party-reactive TCRbeta sequences were also identified from pre-transplant MLRs to serve as an antigen-independent comparator for donor-reactive sequences. Three of the eight recipients were HCV-positive; the others were transplanted for non-autoimmune, non-viral indications.

Results and caveats for the whole study, not just this receptor: In 5 of 8 subjects, regardless of tolerance or HCV status, circulating donor-reactive CD4 TCRbeta sequences dropped significantly post-transplant. Once repertoire turnover was taken into account, donor-reactive detection showed a significant reduction for CD4 in 7 of 8 subjects and for CD8 in 8 of 8. Donor-reactive sequences decreased more than third party-reactive sequences, which suggests partial antigen-specific deletion that was not related to withdrawal success. In two subjects, low numbers of available donor cells limited the measurable donor-reactive repertoire. Because of small, heterogeneous patient numbers and non-standardized post-transplant time points, the conclusions were only preliminary. Without allograft tissue specimens, donor-reactive T cells may have migrated into the graft rather than being deleted.

As encoded in the germline V gene, CDR1 is SGHTA while CDR2 is FQGNSA. The CDR3 numbers 14 residues from cysteine through phenylalanine. CDR3 DNA only is kept here, 42 bases in frame from base 1. Trimming takes 6 bases off V and 5 bases off J; junction bases not matched to a gene: 6. High-throughput TCRbeta CDR3 sequencing of frozen genomic DNA was performed by immunoSEQ, including PCR amplification, mapping, bias correction and internal controls. The authors' pipeline ran thus. Only productive rearrangements were retained, with each unique TCRbeta sequence defined by its CDR3 nucleotide sequence together with its V and J gene. For a sequence to be called donor-reactive, it needed a frequency of at least 0.01% and at least 5-fold expansion in CFSE-low cells compared with unstimulated pre-transplant cells. Minimum frequency thresholds were set for each subject on the basis of the unstimulated sample with the lowest template count, so that a detection power of at least 90% was ensured. Jensen-Shannon divergence between the top 1000 TCRbeta sequences after and before transplant was used to measure repertoire turnover. Changes in detection of donor-reactive sequences were tested with two-sided Fisher's exact tests. TCRdb holds this immuneACCESS table with in-frame rearrangements only. Some clones are missing; in checked studies, unresolved V genes explain under half, and the rest has no known cause. The V and J calls and clone size come from that table; D and trimming were worked out from the DNA. For this sample the table gives fewer than 6,500 clones, of which 31% were detected only once. Roughly 16% of the sample belongs to the ten largest clones.

The receptor chain draws on TRBV7-2 and TRBJ1-1; 10 central bases correspond to TRBD1. This receptor was identified in a human patient who received a liver transplant. After a transplant, not all T cells may be the patient's own; some may come from the graft donor. Sample: CD4+ T cells from cultured PBMCs. The CDR3: CASSVTGGATEAFF. The nucleotide sequence reads TGTGCCAGCAGTGTGACAGGGGGCGCGACTGAAGCTTTCTTT. Beyond the CDR3, the reference TRBV7-2 and TRBJ1-1 genes provide the residues; the full variable domain reads: GAGVSQSPSNKVTEKGKDVELRCDPISGHTALYWYRQSLGQGLEFLIYFQGNSAPDKSGLPSDRFSAERTGGSVSTLTIQRTQQEDSAVYLCASSVTGGATEAFFGQGTRLTVV.